This T cell receptor beta chain was recovered during a study of STAT5B mutations in CD4+ large granular lymphocyte leukemia. General study findings and limits: Data were not HLA-matched across samples. TRBV06-family usage was enriched in top patient clones (8/27) versus controls (2/35). Patient CD4-sorted repertoires stayed more clonal than healthy ones after leukemic-clone removal. Main leukemic clonotypes were patient-specific, but roughly 23% appeared at low frequency elsewhere.

Profiled with immunoSEQ multiplex PCR; TCRdb holds only in-frame clones, not every one. This sample has about 32,000 clones, with about 78% found just once. V was clipped by 0 bases and J by 8 bases, with 20 bases between them. The germline V gene has CDR1 GTSNPN and CDR2 SVGIG (reference sequence). The length of the CDR3 is 15 residues. In regard to this clone: What it binds is not known.

The clonotype comes from a human donor in good health. Sequences were obtained from CD4+ T cells from blood buffy coats. V usage is TRBV30 and J usage is TRBJ2-7; perhaps D is TRBD1 or TRBD2 (5 bases each). CDR3 residues: CAWSVRPSMGEQQYF. The CDR3 DNA sequence: TGTGCCTGGAGTGTACGACCTAGTATGGGGGAGCAGCAGTACTTC.